Listed here are 15 T cell receptor beta chains from one sample, sequenced in a study of tumor and adjacent non-tumor tissue in lung cancer. The template was RNA from unsorted bulk tissue. This non-tumor lung sample came from over 3 cm beyond the tumor edge. The library came from three nested PCR rounds adapted from ARM-PCR protocols. TCRdb ran MiXCR on the multiplex PCR reads and lists one entry per CDR3 protein. The sample yields about 86,000 distinct CDR3 sequences, more than 65% seen once. Sequences were obtained from distant non-tumor lung tissue. The receptors derive from a woman aged 45-59 years with non-small cell lung cancer.

As for this clonotype: This may arise from a read error, as a much more abundant clone is one base away. This rearrangement joins TRBV28 to TRBJ1-2; TRBD1 matches 8 bases. The CDR3 length is 13 residues. Germline values: CDR1 MDHEN, CDR2 SYDVKM. The CDR3 DNA follows: TGTGCCAGCAAAACAGGGGGTGGCTATGGCTGCACCTTC. This gives the protein CASKTGGGYGCTF.

A remark on this clonotype: A junction end diverges from the germline sequence, so it may reflect a read error. V gene TRBV20-1 combines with J gene TRBJ2-5, with D perhaps matching TRBD2 (6 bases). Germline V gives CDR1 DFQATT, CDR2 SNEGSKA (reference sequence). The CDR3 is 14 residues long. The CDR3 coding sequence is TGCAGTGCTAGACTCGGGGGAGGAGTCGAGACCCAGCACTTC. Encoded protein: CSARLGGGVETQHF.

This clonotype was found many times. The chain carries TRBV16 and TRBJ1-1, with D perhaps TRBD1 (5 bases). The CDR3 runs 12 residues. From germline, CDR1 is KGHSY and CDR2 FQNENV. The germline V and J ends were trimmed by 0 bases and 7 bases, with 6 bases remaining between them. This CDR3 is CASSQSGLEAFF. CDR3 coding DNA: TGTGCCAGCAGCCAATCGGGACTTGAAGCTTTCTTT. The full variable domain, rest sourced from reference TRBV16 and TRBJ1-1, is GEEVAQTPKHLVRGEGQKAKLYCAPIKGHSYVFWYQQVLKNEFKFLISFQNENVFDETGMPKERFSAKCLPNSPCSLEIQATKLEDSAVYFCASSQSGLEAFFGQGTRLTVV.

The V call is TRBV29-1, the J call TRBJ2-7; D possibly corresponds to TRBD2 (5 bases). The germline V gene has CDR1 SQVTM and CDR2 ANQGSEA. The CDR3 runs 12 residues. The CDR3 DNA follows: TGCTGCGGACGAGTGGGAGAAGACGAGCAGTACTTC. Its protein product is CCGRVGEDEQYF.

Details on this clonotype: Since no conserved phenylalanine or tryptophan closes the CDR3, a read error is the likely cause. V is TRBV11-2 and J is TRBJ2-7; TRBD1 or TRBD2 may be the D gene (5 bases each). The CDR3 covers 14 residues. Germline V CDR1 and CDR2: SGHAT, FQNNGV. CDR3 residues: CTSSLESGPGDQYL. In DNA, the CDR3 is TGTACCAGCAGCTTAGAGTCGGGGCCGGGCGATCAGTACCTC.

V gene TRBV12-3 or TRBV12-4 combines with J gene TRBJ1-5; D ambiguous. Trimming shortened V by 6 bases and J by 3 bases, and 9 bases separated the two germline ends. This CDR3 has 13 amino acids. CDR3 nucleotide sequence: TGTGCCAGCAGCCGGACGTACAATCAGCCCCAGCATTTT. This sequence encodes CASSRTYNQPQHF.

A word on this clonotype: The conserved final phenylalanine or tryptophan is absent from the CDR3, which likely points to a read error. The rearrangement joins TRBV14 to TRBJ1-6; TRBD1 aligns across 7 bases. The CDR3 extends over 17 amino acids. Germline V CDR1 and CDR2: SGHDN, FVKESK. The CDR3 region is CSSSQDPRGFLNSPLHS. Written as DNA, the CDR3 is TGCTCCAGCAGCCAAGATCCCAGGGGGTTTTTAAATTCACCCCTCCACTCT.

With regard to this clonotype: Germline is not matched at one junction end, which may reflect a read error. The gene calls are TRBV2 and TRBJ2-1; perhaps TRBD2 as D (5 bases). CDR3 length: 15 amino acids. Per the germline V gene, CDR1 is SNHLY and CDR2 is FYNNEI. CDR3: CASSEEGSSYNEQLF. The CDR3 DNA reads TGTGCCAGCAGTGAGGAAGGGAGCTCCTACAATGAGCAGCTCTTC.

V gene TRBV5-1 combines with J gene TRBJ2-7; tentatively, D is TRBD1 or TRBD2 (5 bases each). The CDR3 is made up of 15 amino acids. CDR1 and CDR2 (germline): SGHRS, YFSETQ. The V and J ends lost 8 bases and 4 bases respectively, with 22 bases between them. The CDR3 DNA reads TGCGCCAGGAGCGAGTCAGGGAGATGGATATACGAGCAGTACTTC. As protein: CARSESGRWIYEQYF.

On this clonotype: With a much larger clone just one base away, this may be a read error. The genes are TRBV28 and TRBJ2-7; D may be TRBD2 (6 bases). The germline CDR1 and CDR2 sequences are MDHEN and SYDVKM. CDR3 length: 15 residues. The CDR3 sequence is CGGSWARDSPYEQYF. DNA for the CDR3: TGTGGCGGCAGTTGGGCCCGGGACTCCCCCTACGAGCAGTACTTC.

V and J are TRBV9 and TRBJ2-1; 8 bases line up with TRBD1. Trimming cost V 0 bases and J 2 bases; bases outside gene matches: 1. This CDR3 has 15 amino acids. In germline, CDR1 is SGDLS, CDR2 YYNGEE. The CDR3 bases are TGTGCCAGCAGCGTAGAACAGGGGGCCTACAATGAGCAGTTCTTC. Translation: CASSVEQGAYNEQFF.

There are many counts of this clonotype. The chain recombines TRBV5-1 with TRBJ1-1; TRBD1 might be the D (6 bases). Trimming cost V 3 bases and J 0 bases, with 18 bases left between them. Germline V CDR1 and CDR2: SGHRS, YFSETQ. The CDR3 runs to 17 residues. CDR3 DNA: TGCGCCAGCAGCTCCCAGGGGTCAGTAATAATGAACACTGAAGCTTTCTTT. It encodes CASSSQGSVIMNTEAFF.

The chain links TRBV12-3 or TRBV12-4 to TRBJ2-3; D is uncertain. The CDR3 has 14 amino acids. Trimming took off 5 bases at V and 1 base at J, with 10 bases between the two ends. This chain's CDR3 is CASSPVGGTDTQYF. CDR3 nucleotide sequence: TGTGCCAGCAGTCCCGTTGGAGGCACAGATACGCAGTATTTT.

This clonotype came up once. The CDR3 ends on some other residue instead of the conserved phenylalanine or tryptophan, so this is likely a read error. The chain couples TRBV29-1 to TRBJ1-5; D unresolved. The CDR3 runs 13 residues. Looked up from germline, CDR1 is SQVTM and CDR2 is ANQGSEA. Trimming stripped 8 bases from V and 5 bases from J, with 16 bases between. CDR3: CSFVEVGDQPQHY. CDR3 in DNA: TGCAGCTTTGTGGAGGTTGGGGATCAGCCCCAGCATTAT.

V gene TRBV6-5 combines with J gene TRBJ1-1, with a possible D match to TRBD1 (5 bases). V dropped 7 bases and J dropped 4 bases, with 22 bases sitting between them. This CDR3 has 16 residues. Per the germline V gene, CDR1 is MNHEY and CDR2 is SVGAGI. CDR3 residues: CASTYDGATWGTEAFF. The CDR3 nucleotides are TGTGCCAGCACCTACGACGGGGCGACCTGGGGCACTGAAGCTTTCTTT.